The clone carrying this T cell receptor (beta chain) was observed once. Antigen unknown. Assay: immunoSEQ multiplex PCR; the TCRdb copy retains only in-frame clones and omits some. This sample has 250,000 to 400,000 clones; roughly 87% occur once, and the top ten carry 1.2%. This sample stems from a study of cytomegalovirus exposure and HLA in healthy donors. Study-level findings and limits: There were under 200 TCR beta chains listed as cytomegalovirus-associated.

Germline V gene sequence: CDR1 MNHEY, CDR2 SVGAGI. The V and J ends lost 5 bases and 5 bases respectively, with 16 bases between them. The CDR3 runs to 14 residues. Specimen: PBMCs. This chain joins TRBV6-5 and TRBJ2-7; D not resolved. The origin of this receptor is a woman aged 30 to 39 in good health and CMV-seropositive. The chain's CDR3 is CASSPQYGLNEQYF. CDR3 bases: TGTGCCAGCAGTCCTCAGTACGGCTTGAACGAGCAGTACTTC.